This entry is about one T cell receptor (beta chain). This entry comes from a study of blood T cell repertoires in COVID-19. This CDR3 contains 14 residues. Germline lookup yields CDR1 ENHRY and CDR2 SYGVKD. Trimming cost V 6 bases and J 4 bases, with 15 bases left between them. In the original analysis: Quantification of nucleated cells was approximated via reference gene primer amplification. The data were produced by immunoSEQ multiplex PCR, yet TCRdb's version contains in-frame clones alone and is incomplete. D and trimming were read from the DNA, whereas the V and J calls and clone size are those reported in that table. The sample lists approximately 70,000 clones, 82% occurring once.

This rearrangement joins TRBV10-3 to TRBJ2-5, with a tentative D call TRBD1 (6 bases). This receptor was taken from a human donor in a cohort sampled during active COVID-19. The sequenced sample consisted of peripheral blood. CDR3 residues: CAIRDDRLLETQYF. DNA for the CDR3: TGTGCCATCAGAGATGACAGGCTGCTAGAGACCCAGTACTTC.